The 24 T cell receptor beta chains presented below share a single source sample, sequenced in a study of vaccination effects on CD4 cells after COVID-19. Profiling relied on immunoSEQ multiplex PCR, and the TCRdb table lists in-frame clones only, not all of them. The sample holds tens of thousands of clones; roughly 70% are singletons and the top ten take approximately 24%. In the ViraFEST assay, antigen-specific CD4+ clonotypes were identified by expansion after peptide-pool stimulation. When about ten days of culture had elapsed, CD4+ T cells were isolated. Testing of the vaccine recipients showed negative nucleocapsid antibodies and no prior SARS-CoV-2 infection. Antigen specificity for these receptors is unknown. The material sequenced was CD4+ T cells from PBMCs cultured with SARS-CoV-2 spike peptides, taken before COVID-19 vaccination. These receptors were obtained from a human donor who received a COVID-19 vaccine.

The chain employs TRBV12-3 or TRBV12-4 and TRBJ2-5; 7 bases are a match to TRBD2. CDR3 length: 13 residues. The trim removed 5 bases at V and 5 bases at J, leaving 5 bases unmatched. DNA for the CDR3: TGTGCCAGCAGTCGCTGGGGGGGGGAGACCCAGTACTTC. It translates to CASSRWGGETQYF.

In its sample, this clone was seen a few times. This rearrangement joins TRBV6-5 to TRBJ1-2, with no clear D. CDR1 is MNHEY and CDR2 is SVGAGI in the germline V gene. Trimming took off 0 bases at V and 4 bases at J, with 12 bases between the two ends. The CDR3 spans 15 residues. The CDR3 region has the DNA TGTGCCAGCAGTTACTCGATATCGGGCCTCTATGGCTACACCTTC. It yields the protein CASSYSISGLYGYTF.

The V gene is TRBV27, the J gene TRBJ1-2; 7 nucleotides line up with TRBD1. J gave up 4 bases and V 6 bases, and 5 bases lay outside the gene matches. CDR1 is MNHEY, CDR2 SMNVEV, per germline (reference sequence). The CDR3 consists of 13 residues. The CDR3 DNA sequence: TGTGCCAGCAGCCGACAGGGTTCCTATGGCTACACCTTC. It yields the protein CASSRQGSYGYTF.

This chain links TRBV6-1 with TRBJ2-7, with D perhaps matching TRBD1 or TRBD2 (5 bases each). The CDR3 covers 14 residues. Trimming shortened V by 5 bases and J by 3 bases, and 14 bases separated the two germline ends. Germline assignment: CDR1 MNHNS and CDR2 SASEGT. CDR3 sequence: CASSTQGGGYEQYF. The CDR3 DNA sequence: TGTGCCAGCAGTACGCAGGGTGGAGGCTACGAGCAGTACTTC.

The chain is built from TRBV20-1 and TRBJ1-4, with unresolved D. In germline, CDR1 is DFQATT, CDR2 SNEGSKA (reference sequence). Trimming took 3 bases from V and 5 from J, leaving 13 bases between them. The CDR3 extends over 14 amino acids. The CDR3 protein is CSASRAAANEKLFF. The CDR3 DNA sequence: TGCAGTGCTAGTCGGGCGGCAGCAAATGAAAAACTGTTTTTT.

Only a few counts were recorded for this clone. The chain employs TRBV6-2 or TRBV6-3 and TRBJ1-1, with D unclear. The CDR3 has 18 amino acids. CDR1 MNHEY and CDR2 SVGEGT come from the germline V gene. Trimming took off 7 bases at V and 3 bases at J, with 27 bases between the two ends. The CDR3 loop reads CASTPGRGATVGYTEAFF. CDR3 coding DNA: TGTGCCAGCACCCCAGGTCGGGGAGCGACGGTCGGTTACACTGAAGCTTTCTTT.

A note on this clone: Within the sample, other DNA sequences also encode this same CDR3. The rearrangement joins TRBV9 to TRBJ2-7; maybe TRBD1 (5 bases). The germline gives CDR1 SGDLS, CDR2 YYNGEE. The V and J ends lost 0 bases and 1 base respectively, with 8 bases between them. The CDR3 extends over 14 amino acids. In DNA form, the CDR3 reads TGTGCCAGCAGCGTAGGCCCAGGGTCCTACGAGCAGTACTTC. Its protein product is CASSVGPGSYEQYF.

The V gene is TRBV30, the J gene TRBJ1-2; D may be TRBD1 (5 bases). Trimming cost V 5 bases and J 2 bases, with 9 bases left between them. Per germline, CDR1 GTSNPN and CDR2 SVGIG (reference sequence). There are 12 residues in the CDR3. This CDR3 is CAWGAGNYGYTF. CDR3 bases: TGTGCCTGGGGGGCCGGCAACTATGGCTACACCTTC. The whole variable domain, remainder taken from reference TRBV30 and TRBJ1-2, is SQTIHQWPATLVQPVGSPLSLECTVEGTSNPNLYWYRQAAGRGLQLLFYSVGIGQISSEVPQNLSASRPQDRQFILSSKKLLLSDSGFYLCAWGAGNYGYTFGSGTRLTVV.

The J gene is TRBJ2-7, the V gene TRBV2, with 7 bases identical to TRBD2. The germline V gene encodes CDR1 SNHLY and CDR2 FYNNEI. V shed 4 bases, J shed 3 bases, and the junction held 15 bases outside the gene matches. The CDR3 covers 17 residues. Here the CDR3 reads CASSGNGTPRGVYEQYF. The DNA of the CDR3 is TGTGCCAGCAGTGGGAACGGGACTCCCCGGGGGGTCTACGAGCAGTACTTC.

The V gene is TRBV28, the J gene TRBJ2-2, with 8 nucleotides matching TRBD1. Trimming took 2 bases from V and 6 from J; bases not matched to a gene: 5. CDR1 and CDR2 from the germline V gene are MDHEN and SYDVKM. This CDR3 comprises 15 residues. The CDR3 region has the DNA TGTGCCAGCAGTTTAGCCGGACAGGGTTCCGGGGAGCTGTTTTTT. It is translated as CASSLAGQGSGELFF.

The chain is built from TRBV3-1 (or the pseudogene TRBV3-2) and TRBJ1-6; the D gene is possibly TRBD1 (6 bases). The CDR3 has 15 residues. CDR1 is LGHDT, CDR2 YNNKEL, per germline (reference sequence). V lost 8 bases to trimming and J lost 7 bases, with 18 bases between them. The CDR3: CASGRQDVRNSPLHF. CDR3 DNA sequence: TGTGCCAGCGGCCGACAGGATGTCCGAAATTCACCCCTCCACTTT.

The J gene is TRBJ1-5, the V gene TRBV28, with D possibly being TRBD1 (5 bases). Looked up from germline, CDR1 is MDHEN and CDR2 is SYDVKM. V dropped 6 bases and J dropped 3 bases, with 12 bases sitting between them. The CDR3 is 14 residues long. The CDR3 sequence: CASSLTVFNQPQHF. Written as DNA, the CDR3 is TGTGCCAGCAGCCTGACAGTTTTCAATCAGCCCCAGCATTTT.

This chain connects TRBV12-3 or TRBV12-4 to TRBJ1-5; D remains unclear. The CDR3 contains 11 residues. Trimming cost V 5 bases and J 9 bases, with 8 bases left between them. The CDR3 protein is CASSQQGPQHF. The CDR3 nucleotides are TGTGCCAGCAGTCAACAAGGGCCCCAGCATTTT.

The table lists this clone with a few counts. The V call is TRBV28, the J call TRBJ2-7, with D possibly TRBD1 on 5 matching bases. Trimming removed 8 bases at V and 7 bases at J, with 12 bases between. The CDR3 consists of 11 residues. CDR1 and CDR2 from the germline V gene are MDHEN and SYDVKM. The CDR3 sequence is CASVGLGEQYF. As DNA, the CDR3 is TGTGCCAGCGTGGGGCTGGGTGAGCAGTACTTC.

The J gene is TRBJ1-1, the V gene TRBV19; 12 bases map to TRBD1. V was clipped by 7 bases and J by 1 base; unmatched bases: 10. This CDR3 is 17 amino acids long. Germline CDR1 reads LNHDA; CDR2 reads SQIVND (reference sequence). The CDR3 loop reads CASTGLPGQGANTEAFF. The DNA of the CDR3 is TGTGCCAGTACCGGTTTGCCGGGACAGGGGGCGAACACTGAAGCTTTCTTT.

The chain combines TRBV9 with TRBJ2-5; 10 nucleotides align to TRBD2. The CDR3 extends over 15 amino acids. V lost 4 bases and J lost 5; bases outside the gene matches: 8. Germline lookup yields CDR1 SGDLS and CDR2 YYNGEE. This chain's CDR3 is CASSFSGGGAETQYF. The CDR3 DNA is TGTGCCAGCAGCTTCAGCGGGGGGGGAGCGGAGACCCAGTACTTC.

The table lists this clone with a count of one. The rearrangement joins TRBV14 to TRBJ2-5, with D uncertain. Trimming stripped 4 bases from V and 9 bases from J, with 15 bases between. In germline, CDR1 is SGHDN, CDR2 FVKESK. The CDR3 runs 13 residues. The CDR3 DNA sequence: TGTGCCAGCAGCCCCAGGCCCACCCAGGCCCAGTACTTC. This sequence encodes CASSPRPTQAQYF.

The V gene is TRBV18, the J gene TRBJ2-5, with D possibly being TRBD2 (6 bases). The ends were cut back, 1 base at V and 3 bases at J, with 9 bases in the middle. Germline V gives CDR1 KGHSH, CDR2 LQKENI. The CDR3 spans 14 residues. The CDR3 DNA reads as TGTGCCAGCTCACCACGGGGGGTCGAAGAGACCCAGTACTTC. It is translated as CASSPRGVEETQYF.

This chain uses TRBV25-1 with TRBJ2-1, with D possibly TRBD2 on 5 matching bases. CDR3 size: 14 residues. The germline V and J ends were trimmed by 1 base and 6 bases, with 10 bases remaining between them. Germline V gene sequence: CDR1 MGHDK, CDR2 SYGVNS. The DNA of the CDR3 is TGTGCCAGCAGTGAATTCGGTAGCGTCAATGAGCAGTTCTTC. This gives the protein CASSEFGSVNEQFF. Based on the CDR3 plus reference TRBV25-1 and TRBJ2-1, the full variable domain is EADIYQTPRYLVIGTGKKITLECSQTMGHDKMYWYQQDPGMELHLIHYSYGVNSTEKGDLSSESTVSRIRTEHFPLTLESARPSHTSQYLCASSEFGSVNEQFFGPGTRLTVL.

The chain employs TRBV10-3 and TRBJ1-2; TRBD1 matches at 8 bases. The CDR3 is 16 amino acids. J was trimmed by 5 bases and V by 0 bases; bases with no gene match: 8. CDR1 is ENHRY and CDR2 is SYGVKD in the germline V gene. The CDR3: CAISESVAGGKYGYTF. The CDR3 DNA follows: TGTGCCATCAGTGAGTCTGTGGCAGGGGGCAAGTATGGCTACACCTTC.

The chain links TRBV28 to TRBJ1-3; D unresolved. Germline lookup yields CDR1 MDHEN and CDR2 SYDVKM. The CDR3 covers 12 residues. The V end was cut by 7 bases, the J end by 4 bases, with 8 bases between. The CDR3 DNA is TGTGCCAGCATGGGTAACGGAAACACCATATATTTT. Translation: CASMGNGNTIYF.

The chain links TRBV5-1 to TRBJ2-3, with a possible D match to TRBD1 (5 bases). CDR1 SGHRS and CDR2 YFSETQ come from the germline V gene. Trimming pared 2 bases from V and 0 bases from J, leaving 7 bases between. The CDR3 contains 14 residues. The CDR3 reads CASSFRASTDTQYF. The CDR3 DNA sequence: TGCGCCAGCAGCTTCAGGGCAAGCACAGATACGCAGTATTTT.

This CDR3 is CASSQRGDSYNEQFF. For the CDR3, the DNA is TGTGCCAGCAGCCAGCGGGGGGATTCCTACAATGAGCAGTTCTTC. The chain recombines TRBV5-4 with TRBJ2-1, with TRBD2 identical over 9 bases. The germline V gene has CDR1 SGHNT and CDR2 YYREEE (reference sequence). CDR3 length: 15 amino acids. Trimming removed 4 bases from V and 1 base from J; junction bases left unmatched: 3.

The rearrangement uses TRBV6-5 and TRBJ1-2, with no clear D. The germline V gene has CDR1 MNHEY and CDR2 SVGAGI. Trimming took 0 bases from V and 7 from J, leaving 9 bases between them. The CDR3 loop spans 13 amino acids. As DNA, the CDR3 is TGTGCCAGCAGTTACTCGGAGGTTGGTGGCTACACCTTC. The encoded protein is CASSYSEVGGYTF.